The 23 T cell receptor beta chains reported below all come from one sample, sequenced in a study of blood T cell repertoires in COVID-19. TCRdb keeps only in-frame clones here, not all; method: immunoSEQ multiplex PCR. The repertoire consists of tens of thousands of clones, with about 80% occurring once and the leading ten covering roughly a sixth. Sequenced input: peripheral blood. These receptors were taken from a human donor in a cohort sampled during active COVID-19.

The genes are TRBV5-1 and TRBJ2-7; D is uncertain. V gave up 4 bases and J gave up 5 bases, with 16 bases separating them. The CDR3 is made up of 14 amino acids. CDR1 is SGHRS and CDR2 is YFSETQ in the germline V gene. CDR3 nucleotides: TGCGCCAGCAGCCCCGTAAAATTAGAGGACGAGCAGTACTTC. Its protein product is CASSPVKLEDEQYF.

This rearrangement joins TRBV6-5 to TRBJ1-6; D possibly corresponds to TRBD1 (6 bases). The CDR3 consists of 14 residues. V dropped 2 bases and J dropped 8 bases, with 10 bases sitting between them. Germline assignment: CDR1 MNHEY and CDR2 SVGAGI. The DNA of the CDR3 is TGTGCCAGCAGTTACGGCAGGGGTGATTCACCCCTCCACTTT. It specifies CASSYGRGDSPLHF.

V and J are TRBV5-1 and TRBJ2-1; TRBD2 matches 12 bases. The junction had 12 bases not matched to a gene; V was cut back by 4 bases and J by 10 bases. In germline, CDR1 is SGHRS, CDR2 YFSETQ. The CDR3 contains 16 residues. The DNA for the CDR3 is TGCGCCAGCAGCAAGGAGGCTAGCGGGGGGGCGAACGAGCAGTTCTTC. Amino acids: CASSKEASGGANEQFF. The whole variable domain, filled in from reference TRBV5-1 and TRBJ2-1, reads KAGVTQTPRYLIKTRGQQVTLSCSPISGHRSVSWYQQTPGQGLQFLFEYFSETQRNKGNFPGRFSGRQFSNSRSEMNVSTLELGDSALYLCASSKEASGGANEQFFGPGTRLTVL.

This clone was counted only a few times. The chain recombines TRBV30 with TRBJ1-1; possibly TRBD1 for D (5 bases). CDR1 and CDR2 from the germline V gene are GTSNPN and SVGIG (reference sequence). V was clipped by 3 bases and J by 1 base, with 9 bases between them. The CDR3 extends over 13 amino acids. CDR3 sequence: CAWRRQPNTEAFF. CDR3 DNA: TGTGCCTGGAGGCGACAGCCGAACACTGAAGCTTTCTTT.

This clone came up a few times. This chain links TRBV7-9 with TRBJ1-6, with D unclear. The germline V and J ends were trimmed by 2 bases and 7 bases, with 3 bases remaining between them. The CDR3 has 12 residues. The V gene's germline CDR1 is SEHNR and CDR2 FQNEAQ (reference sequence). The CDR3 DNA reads TGTGCCAGCAGCTTACCGAATTCACCCCTCCACTTT. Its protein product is CASSLPNSPLHF.

CDR3 protein: CASSLNPTGGQDTQYF. As DNA, the CDR3 is TGTGCCAGCAGTTTGAACCCGACAGGGGGCCAAGATACGCAGTATTTT. The V and J genes are TRBV6-6 and TRBJ2-3; 10 bases map to TRBD1. There are 16 residues in the CDR3. The ends lost 4 bases at V and 5 bases at J; junction bases unmatched: 9. The germline V gene encodes CDR1 MNHNY and CDR2 SVGAGI (reference sequence).

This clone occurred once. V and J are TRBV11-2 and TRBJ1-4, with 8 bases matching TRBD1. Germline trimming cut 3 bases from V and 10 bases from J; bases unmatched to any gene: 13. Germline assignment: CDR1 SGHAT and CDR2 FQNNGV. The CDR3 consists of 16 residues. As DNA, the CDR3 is TGTGCCAGCAGCTTTTCTCGACCCGGGACAGGTGGAAAACTGTTTTTT. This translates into CASSFSRPGTGGKLFF. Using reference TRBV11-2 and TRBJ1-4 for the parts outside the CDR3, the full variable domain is EAGVAQSPRYKIIEKRQSVAFWCNPISGHATLYWYQQILGQGPKLLIQFQNNGVVDDSQLPKDRFSAERLKGVDSTLKIQPAKLEDSAVYLCASSFSRPGTGGKLFFGSGTQLSVL.

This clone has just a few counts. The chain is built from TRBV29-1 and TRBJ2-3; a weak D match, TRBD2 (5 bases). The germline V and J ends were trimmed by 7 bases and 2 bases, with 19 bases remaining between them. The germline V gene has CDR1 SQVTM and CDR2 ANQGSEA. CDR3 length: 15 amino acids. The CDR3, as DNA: TGCAGCGCTGGACTGACTTCACTCCTCACAGATACGCAGTATTTT. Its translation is CSAGLTSLLTDTQYF.

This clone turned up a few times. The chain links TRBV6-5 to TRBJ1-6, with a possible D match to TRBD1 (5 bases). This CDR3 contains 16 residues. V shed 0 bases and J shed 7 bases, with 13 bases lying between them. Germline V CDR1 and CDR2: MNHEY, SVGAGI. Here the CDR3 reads CASSYSTAIGNSPLHF. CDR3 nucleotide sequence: TGTGCCAGCAGTTACTCGACAGCCATCGGAAATTCACCCCTCCACTTT.

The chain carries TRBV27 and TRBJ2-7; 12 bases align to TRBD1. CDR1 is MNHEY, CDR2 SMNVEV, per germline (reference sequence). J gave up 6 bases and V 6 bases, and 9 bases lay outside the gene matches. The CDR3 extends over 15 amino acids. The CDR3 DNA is TGTGCCAGCAGCGAACGGGACAGGGGGCTCTCCGAGCAGTACTTC. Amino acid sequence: CASSERDRGLSEQYF.

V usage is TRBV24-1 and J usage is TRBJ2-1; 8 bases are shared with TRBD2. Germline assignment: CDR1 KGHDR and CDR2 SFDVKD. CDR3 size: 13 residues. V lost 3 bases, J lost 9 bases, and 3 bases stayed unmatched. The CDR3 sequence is CATSDHRGGEQFF. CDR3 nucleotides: TGTGCCACCAGTGATCACCGGGGGGGTGAGCAGTTCTTC.

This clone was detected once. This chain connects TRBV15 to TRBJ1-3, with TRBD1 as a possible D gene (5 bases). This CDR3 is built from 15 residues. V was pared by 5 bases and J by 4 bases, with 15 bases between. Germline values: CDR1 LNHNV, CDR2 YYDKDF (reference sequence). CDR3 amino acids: CATSEEGKRGNTIYF. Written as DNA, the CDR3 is TGTGCCACCAGCGAGGAGGGGAAGAGGGGAAACACCATATATTTT. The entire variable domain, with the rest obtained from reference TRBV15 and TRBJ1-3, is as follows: DAMVIQNPRYQVTQFGKPVTLSCSQTLNHNVMYWYQQKSSQAPKLLFHYYDKDFNNEADTPDNFQSRRPNTSFCFLDIRSPGLGDTAMYLCATSEEGKRGNTIYFGEGSWLTVV.

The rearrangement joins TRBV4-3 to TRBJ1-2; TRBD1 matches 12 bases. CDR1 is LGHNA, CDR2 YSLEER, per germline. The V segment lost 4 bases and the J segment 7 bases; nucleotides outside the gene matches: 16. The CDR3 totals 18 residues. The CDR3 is CASSLEILGDRGHGGYTF. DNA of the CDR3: TGCGCCAGCAGCCTAGAGATCCTGGGGGACAGGGGGCATGGTGGCTACACCTTC.

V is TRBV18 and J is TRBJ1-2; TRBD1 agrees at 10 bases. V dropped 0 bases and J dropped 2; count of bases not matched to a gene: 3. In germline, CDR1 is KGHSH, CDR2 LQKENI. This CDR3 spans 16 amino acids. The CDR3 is CASSPPGTGVNYGYTF. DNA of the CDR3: TGTGCCAGCTCACCACCCGGGACAGGGGTAAACTATGGCTACACCTTC.

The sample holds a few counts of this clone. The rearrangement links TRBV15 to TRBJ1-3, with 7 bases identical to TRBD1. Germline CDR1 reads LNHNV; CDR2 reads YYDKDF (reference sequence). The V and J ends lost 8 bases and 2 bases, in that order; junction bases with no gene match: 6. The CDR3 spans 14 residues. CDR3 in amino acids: CATREGATGNTIYF. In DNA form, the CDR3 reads TGTGCCACCCGGGAGGGGGCTACTGGAAACACCATATATTTT.

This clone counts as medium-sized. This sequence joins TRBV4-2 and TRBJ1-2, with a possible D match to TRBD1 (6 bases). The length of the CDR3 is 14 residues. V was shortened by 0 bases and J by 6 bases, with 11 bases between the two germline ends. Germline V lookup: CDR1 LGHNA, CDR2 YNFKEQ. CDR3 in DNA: TGTGCCAGCAGCCAAGATCAGGGGTCCGATGGCTACACCTTC. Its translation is CASSQDQGSDGYTF.

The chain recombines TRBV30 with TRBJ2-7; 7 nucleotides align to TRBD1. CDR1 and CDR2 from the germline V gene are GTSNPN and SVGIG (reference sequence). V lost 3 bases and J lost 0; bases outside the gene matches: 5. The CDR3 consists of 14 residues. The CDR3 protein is CAWRNRGSSYEQYF. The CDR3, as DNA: TGTGCCTGGAGAAACAGGGGAAGCTCCTACGAGCAGTACTTC.

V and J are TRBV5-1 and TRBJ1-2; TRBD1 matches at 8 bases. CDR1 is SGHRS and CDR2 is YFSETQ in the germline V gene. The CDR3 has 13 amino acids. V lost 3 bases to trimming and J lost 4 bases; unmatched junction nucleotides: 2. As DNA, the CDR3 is TGCGCCAGCAGCTCCGGACAGGGCTATGGCTACACCTTC. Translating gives CASSSGQGYGYTF.

CDR3 in DNA: TGTGCCAGCAGCCGGCTGGGCGGGGGGGCCTACGAGCAGTACTTC. Translated, it gives CASSRLGGGAYEQYF. The rearrangement joins TRBV7-9 to TRBJ2-7; 9 nucleotides agree with TRBD2. This CDR3 region has 15 residues. The J segment lost 2 bases and the V segment lost 5 bases, leaving 7 bases of the junction unmatched. Germline CDR1 reads SEHNR; CDR2 reads FQNEAQ (reference sequence). The full variable domain, rest sourced from reference TRBV7-9 and TRBJ2-7, is DTGVSQNPRHKITKRGQNVTFRCDPISEHNRLYWYRQTLGQGPEFLTYFQNEAQLEKSRLLSDRFSAERPKGSFSTLEIQRTEQGDSAMYLCASSRLGGGAYEQYFGPGTRLTVT.

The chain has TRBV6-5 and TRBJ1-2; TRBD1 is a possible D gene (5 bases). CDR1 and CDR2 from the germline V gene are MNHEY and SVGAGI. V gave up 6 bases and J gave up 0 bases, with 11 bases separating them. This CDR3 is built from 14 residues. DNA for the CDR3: TGTGCCAGCAGCCGAGACAGTTCTAACTATGGCTACACCTTC. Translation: CASSRDSSNYGYTF.

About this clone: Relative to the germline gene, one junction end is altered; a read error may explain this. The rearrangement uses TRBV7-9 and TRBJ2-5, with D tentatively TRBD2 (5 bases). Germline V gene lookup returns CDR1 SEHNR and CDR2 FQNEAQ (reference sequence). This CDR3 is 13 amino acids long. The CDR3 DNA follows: TGTGCCAGCAGCCTAGCCTCTCAAGAGACCCAGTACTTC. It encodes CASSLASQETQYF.

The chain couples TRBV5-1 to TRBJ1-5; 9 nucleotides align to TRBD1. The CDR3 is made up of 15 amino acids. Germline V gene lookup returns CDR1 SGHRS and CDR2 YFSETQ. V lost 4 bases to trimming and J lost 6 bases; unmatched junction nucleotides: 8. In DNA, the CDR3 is TGCGCCAGCAGCCCGGCCGGGACAGGGTTTCAGCCCCAGCATTTT. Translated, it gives CASSPAGTGFQPQHF. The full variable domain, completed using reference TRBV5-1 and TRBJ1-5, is KAGVTQTPRYLIKTRGQQVTLSCSPISGHRSVSWYQQTPGQGLQFLFEYFSETQRNKGNFPGRFSGRQFSNSRSEMNVSTLELGDSALYLCASSPAGTGFQPQHFGDGTRLSIL.

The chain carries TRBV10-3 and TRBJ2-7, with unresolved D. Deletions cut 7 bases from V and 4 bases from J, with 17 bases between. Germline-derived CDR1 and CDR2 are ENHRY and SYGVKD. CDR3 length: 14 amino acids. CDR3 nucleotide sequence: TGTGCCATCACGTCAGGCCCCCCAAGGTACGAGCAGTACTTC. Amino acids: CAITSGPPRYEQYF.